Many counts were recorded for the clone carrying this T cell receptor (beta chain). Unique molecular identifiers were incorporated when the TCRbeta library was constructed. TCRdb analysed the PCR reads with MiXCR anew, one entry per CDR3 protein. The top ten hold about 2.6% of the sample, which has 240,000 or so distinct CDR3 sequences, about 11% seen once. J was trimmed by 4 bases and V by 0 bases; bases with no gene match: 3. Germline-derived CDR1 and CDR2 are SGDLS and YYNGEE. This CDR3 is built from 15 residues. This sample is part of a study of T-cell reconstitution after alpha-beta-depleted transplantation in children.

The material sequenced was PBMCs from the stem cell graft donor, taken from the stem cell graft. The V and J genes are TRBV9 and TRBJ1-5; 8 positions agree with TRBD1. This TCR derives from a human donor who donated a stem cell graft to a child with acute lymphoblastic leukemia. In DNA, the CDR3 is TGTGCCAGCAGCGTAGAGGGACAGGCTAATCAGCCCCAGCATTTT. This encodes CASSVEGQANQPQHF.